This T cell receptor (beta chain) was sequenced for a study of control samples from healthy donors and cancer patients. Using immunoSEQ multiplex PCR, the repertoire was profiled, and TCRdb retains in-frame clones only, with some absent. This table has roughly 54,000 clones, around 97% appearing once. This CDR3 has 15 residues. V was clipped by 2 bases and J by 0 bases, with 10 bases between them. The germline gives CDR1 GTSNPN, CDR2 SVGIG (reference sequence). The sequence came from a woman younger than 45 in good health. The chain employs TRBV30 and TRBJ1-4; D uncertain. Material: blood. The CDR3: CAWSFGPATNEKLFF. CDR3 DNA: TGTGCCTGGAGTTTCGGGCCGGCAACTAATGAAAAACTGTTTTTT.